Shown below are 21 T cell receptor beta chains from a single sample sequenced in a study of graft-versus-host responses after intestinal transplantation. For these receptors, no antigen is known. TCRdb's copy holds only in-frame clones and misses some; the assay was immunoSEQ multiplex PCR. The data hold 85,000 to 90,000 clones, with around 90% observed a single time. The sample in question was unstimulated CD4+ T cells sorted from spleen or lymph node cells, obtained before intestinal transplant. These receptors originate from a human donor who received an intestinal transplant.

The V and J genes are TRBV5-6 and TRBJ2-1; 9 bases are shared with TRBD2. Germline assignment: CDR1 SGHDT and CDR2 YYEEEE. J was trimmed by 2 bases and V by 2 bases; bases with no gene match: 2. The CDR3 totals 15 residues. The CDR3 reads CASSLLAGPYNEQFF. DNA for the CDR3: TGTGCCAGCAGCTTACTAGCGGGCCCCTACAATGAGCAGTTCTTC. Filled out from reference TRBV5-6 and TRBJ2-1, the complete variable domain reads DAGVTQSPTHLIKTRGQQVTLRCSPKSGHDTVSWYQQALGQGPQFIFQYYEEEERQRGNFPDRFSGHQFPNYSSELNVNALLLGDSALYLCASSLLAGPYNEQFFGPGTRLTVL.

V and J are TRBV19 and TRBJ1-2, with D perhaps matching TRBD1 (5 bases). The CDR3 sequence is 14 residues long. V lost 10 bases and J lost 7, with 22 bases in between. Looked up from germline, CDR1 is LNHDA and CDR2 is SQIVND (reference sequence). The CDR3 spells CATSSGAGLRGYTF. Written as DNA, the CDR3 is TGTGCCACCTCAAGTGGGGCAGGGCTTCGTGGCTACACCTTC.

This chain connects TRBV7-9 to TRBJ1-1; 8 nucleotides line up with TRBD1. The CDR3 has 16 residues. V lost 5 bases, J lost 1 base, and 9 bases stayed unmatched. Germline CDR1 reads SEHNR; CDR2 reads FQNEAQ (reference sequence). This chain's CDR3 is CASSRRGPIQNTEAFF. DNA for the CDR3: TGTGCCAGCAGCCGCAGGGGGCCGATCCAGAACACTGAAGCTTTCTTT.

This chain uses TRBV29-1 with TRBJ1-1; D uncertain. The CDR3 is 12 residues long. Trimming took off 1 base at V and 9 bases at J, with 12 bases between the two ends. Germline V gene lookup returns CDR1 SQVTM and CDR2 ANQGSEA. The CDR3 DNA reads TGCAGCGTTGAAGGCTACTTCTTCAAAGCTTTCTTT. Its translation is CSVEGYFFKAFF.

This chain uses TRBV27 with TRBJ2-7; the D gene is possibly TRBD2 (5 bases). This CDR3 spans 13 amino acids. With 4 bases removed from V and 2 bases from J, the gap between germline ends came to 9 bases. In germline, CDR1 is MNHEY, CDR2 SMNVEV (reference sequence). CDR3 nucleotides: TGTGCCAGCAGTTCCGCCGGGGCCTACGAGCAGTACTTC. Translation: CASSSAGAYEQYF.

The chain recombines TRBV27 with TRBJ2-7, with TRBD2 matching over 12 bases. Unmatched junction bases numbered 10, after V lost 8 bases and J lost 5 bases. The CDR3 is 15 residues long. Germline CDR1 is MNHEY and CDR2 is SMNVEV (reference sequence). This CDR3 is CASAWLAGGPDEQYF. The CDR3, as DNA: TGTGCCAGCGCCTGGCTAGCGGGGGGGCCGGACGAGCAGTACTTC.

This clone was seen a handful of times. The rearrangement joins TRBV2 to TRBJ1-5; TRBD1 might be the D (6 bases). Trimming cost V 3 bases and J 7 bases, with 7 bases left between them. Germline CDR1 is SNHLY and CDR2 is FYNNEI. The CDR3 has 12 residues. The CDR3 DNA is TGTGCCAGCAGTGATCAGGGGCAGCCCCAGCATTTT. Its translation: CASSDQGQPQHF.

This chain connects TRBV7-2 to TRBJ1-1, with no clear D. The CDR3 is 12 amino acids. The germline gives CDR1 SGHTA, CDR2 FQGNSA. Trimming removed 5 bases at V and 3 bases at J, with 7 bases between. DNA of the CDR3: TGTGCCAGCAGCCTGTTTTACACTGAAGCTTTCTTT. Its translation: CASSLFYTEAFF. Looking up the rest from reference TRBV7-2 and TRBJ1-1 gives the full variable domain: GAGVSQSPSNKVTEKGKDVELRCDPISGHTALYWYRQSLGQGLEFLIYFQGNSAPDKSGLPSDRFSAERTGGSVSTLTIQRTQQEDSAVYLCASSLFYTEAFFGQGTRLTVV.

V is TRBV5-1 and J is TRBJ2-3, with D perhaps TRBD1 (6 bases). Germline lookup yields CDR1 SGHRS and CDR2 YFSETQ. The V and J ends lost 0 bases and 1 base respectively, with 9 bases between them. CDR3 length: 15 residues. The CDR3, as DNA: TGCGCCAGCAGCTTGGCTGGGGGCGGCACAGATACGCAGTATTTT. Protein: CASSLAGGGTDTQYF. Based on the CDR3 plus reference TRBV5-1 and TRBJ2-3, the full variable domain is KAGVTQTPRYLIKTRGQQVTLSCSPISGHRSVSWYQQTPGQGLQFLFEYFSETQRNKGNFPGRFSGRQFSNSRSEMNVSTLELGDSALYLCASSLAGGGTDTQYFGPGTRLTVL.

The J gene is TRBJ2-6, the V gene TRBV2; TRBD1 might be the D (5 bases). CDR3 length equals 17 residues. Between the trimmed V and J ends, which lost 7 bases and 0 bases, there was a span of 16 bases. The V gene's germline CDR1 is SNHLY and CDR2 FYNNEI. CDR3 sequence reads: CASTWGQVRSGANVLTF. The CDR3, as DNA: TGTGCCAGCACTTGGGGCCAGGTCCGCTCTGGGGCCAACGTCCTGACTTTC.

J is TRBJ2-7 and V is TRBV5-6, with 7 bases that match TRBD2. CDR3 size: 13 residues. Germline V gives CDR1 SGHDT, CDR2 YYEEEE. Germline trimming cut 3 bases from V and 3 bases from J; bases unmatched to any gene: 3. In DNA form, the CDR3 reads TGTGCCAGCAGCTACACGGGGGGCTACGAGCAGTACTTC. Translating it yields CASSYTGGYEQYF.

This chain links TRBV5-1 with TRBJ1-1; 8 bases agree with TRBD1. Germline CDR1 and CDR2: SGHRS and YFSETQ. The CDR3 has 18 residues. V shed 4 bases, J shed 0 bases, and the junction held 14 bases outside the gene matches. The CDR3 region is CASSLLDRGQLMNTEAFF. The CDR3 DNA is TGCGCCAGCAGCCTCCTCGACAGGGGCCAGCTAATGAACACTGAAGCTTTCTTT.

V is TRBV27 and J is TRBJ1-5, with no clear D. Trimming removed 3 bases at V and 0 bases at J, with 15 bases between. In germline, CDR1 is MNHEY, CDR2 SMNVEV (reference sequence). CDR3 length equals 17 residues. CDR3 sequence (DNA): TGTGCCAGCAGTTTGATGGGCCGGATGTATAGCAATCAGCCCCAGCATTTT. Amino acid sequence: CASSLMGRMYSNQPQHF.

This chain connects TRBV29-1 to TRBJ1-1; 7 positions agree with TRBD1. With 6 bases clipped from V and 1 base from J, the junction kept 5 bases outside the gene matches. CDR1 and CDR2 (germline): SQVTM, ANQGSEA. The CDR3 runs to 13 residues. In DNA, the CDR3 is TGCAGCGTCCGACAGGGACCGAACACTGAAGCTTTCTTT. Translating gives CSVRQGPNTEAFF.

The J gene is TRBJ1-1, the V gene TRBV6-1, with 9 bases that match TRBD1. The germline gives CDR1 MNHNS, CDR2 SASEGT. The junction had 4 bases not matched to a gene; V was cut back by 7 bases and J by 1 base. This CDR3 has 14 residues. The CDR3 DNA is TGTGCCAGCACCCAGGACAGGGGGAACACTGAAGCTTTCTTT. This gives the protein CASTQDRGNTEAFF.

This clone is a singleton in its sample. J is TRBJ1-2 and V is TRBV2; tentative D call: TRBD1 (5 bases). This CDR3 contains 13 residues. CDR1 SNHLY and CDR2 FYNNEI come from the germline V gene. V dropped 4 bases and J dropped 1 base, with 7 bases sitting between them. CDR3: CASSVDSNYGYTF. CDR3 nucleotide sequence: TGTGCCAGCAGTGTAGACAGTAACTATGGCTACACCTTC.

The chain carries TRBV5-4 and TRBJ2-1, with TRBD2 as a possible D gene (6 bases). CDR1 and CDR2 (germline): SGHNT, YYREEE (reference sequence). This CDR3 is 17 amino acids long. Trimming left V 0 bases short and J 0 bases short, with 13 bases between. This CDR3 is CASSLAGGTSSYNEQFF. The DNA of the CDR3 is TGTGCCAGCAGCTTGGCTGGGGGGACCAGCTCCTACAATGAGCAGTTCTTC.

This clone appeared once. V and J are TRBV6-6 and TRBJ2-7, with TRBD2 matching over 8 bases. V lost 7 bases and J lost 6; bases outside the gene matches: 5. The CDR3 totals 12 residues. Germline V CDR1 and CDR2: MNHNY, SVGAGI (reference sequence). CDR3 protein: CASTNGGGEQYF. The CDR3, as DNA: TGTGCCAGCACCAACGGGGGGGGCGAGCAGTACTTC.

The rearrangement uses TRBV18 and TRBJ1-5, with 8 bases that match TRBD1. This CDR3 contains 16 residues. Unmatched junction bases numbered 6, after V lost 2 bases and J lost 3 bases. CDR1 is KGHSH and CDR2 is LQKENI in the germline V gene. Here the CDR3 reads CASSPMDRAYNQPQHF. The DNA for the CDR3 is TGTGCCAGCTCACCAATGGACAGGGCCTACAATCAGCCCCAGCATTTT.

This rearrangement joins TRBV2 to TRBJ2-6; 9 nucleotides align to TRBD1. The CDR3 runs to 17 residues. Trimming removed 6 bases from V and 1 base from J; junction bases left unmatched: 7. The germline V gene has CDR1 SNHLY and CDR2 FYNNEI. The CDR3 bases are TGTGCCAGCAGCCTCCGGGACAGGGTGTCTGGGGCCAACGTCCTGACTTTC. It translates to CASSLRDRVSGANVLTF.

The chain joins TRBV27 to TRBJ2-3, with TRBD1 matching 8 bases. CDR1 is MNHEY and CDR2 is SMNVEV in the germline V gene (reference sequence). With 3 bases clipped from V and 0 bases from J, the junction kept 2 bases outside the gene matches. This CDR3 has 15 residues. The CDR3 nucleotides read TGTGCCAGCAGTTTTTGGGACAGGAGCACAGATACGCAGTATTTT. This codes for CASSFWDRSTDTQYF.